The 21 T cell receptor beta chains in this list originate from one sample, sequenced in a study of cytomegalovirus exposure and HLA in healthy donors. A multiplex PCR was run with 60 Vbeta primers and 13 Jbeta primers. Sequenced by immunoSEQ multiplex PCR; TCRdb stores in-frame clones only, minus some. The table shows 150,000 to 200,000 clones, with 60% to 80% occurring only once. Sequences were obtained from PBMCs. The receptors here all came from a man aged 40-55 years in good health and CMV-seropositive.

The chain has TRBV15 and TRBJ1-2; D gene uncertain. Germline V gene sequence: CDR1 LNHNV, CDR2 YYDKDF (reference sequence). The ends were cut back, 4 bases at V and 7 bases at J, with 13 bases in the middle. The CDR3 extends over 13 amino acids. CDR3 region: CATSTMEGGGYTF. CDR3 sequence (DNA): TGTGCCACCAGCACCATGGAGGGAGGTGGCTACACCTTC.

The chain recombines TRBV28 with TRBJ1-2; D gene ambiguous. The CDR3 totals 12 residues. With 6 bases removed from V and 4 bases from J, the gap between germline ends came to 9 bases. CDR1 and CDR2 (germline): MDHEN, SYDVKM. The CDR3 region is CASSNRVYGYTF. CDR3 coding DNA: TGTGCCAGCAGCAATCGGGTCTATGGCTACACCTTC.

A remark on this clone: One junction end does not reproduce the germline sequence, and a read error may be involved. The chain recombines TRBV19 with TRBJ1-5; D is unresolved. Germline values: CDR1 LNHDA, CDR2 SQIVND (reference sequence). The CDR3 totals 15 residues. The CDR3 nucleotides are TGTGCCAGTAGTATAGGGCGGGTCGCGAATCAGGCCCAGCATTTT. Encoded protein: CASSIGRVANQAQHF.

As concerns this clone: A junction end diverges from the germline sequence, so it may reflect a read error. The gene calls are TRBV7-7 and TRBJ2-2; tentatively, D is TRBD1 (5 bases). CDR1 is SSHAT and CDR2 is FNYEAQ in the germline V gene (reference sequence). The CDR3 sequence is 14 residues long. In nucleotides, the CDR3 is TGTGCTAGCAGCTTACAGTTTAGGGGCGGGGAGCTGTTTTTT. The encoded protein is CASSLQFRGGELFF.

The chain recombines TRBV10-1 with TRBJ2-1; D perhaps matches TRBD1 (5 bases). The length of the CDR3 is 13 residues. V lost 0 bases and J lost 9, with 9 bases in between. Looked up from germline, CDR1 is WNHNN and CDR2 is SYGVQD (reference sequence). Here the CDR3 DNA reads TGCGCCAGCAGTGAGTCAAGAAGGGGTGAGCAGTTCTTC. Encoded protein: CASSESRRGEQFF.

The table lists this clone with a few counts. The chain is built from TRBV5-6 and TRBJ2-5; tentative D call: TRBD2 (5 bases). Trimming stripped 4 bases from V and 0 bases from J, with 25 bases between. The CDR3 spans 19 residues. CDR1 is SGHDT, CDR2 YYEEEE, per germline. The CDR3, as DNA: TGTGCCAGCAGCCTGGGCTTGGGTCTTCGGGGAACGAACCAAGAGACCCAGTACTTC. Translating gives CASSLGLGLRGTNQETQYF. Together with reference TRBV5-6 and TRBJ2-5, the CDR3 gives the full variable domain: DAGVTQSPTHLIKTRGQQVTLRCSPKSGHDTVSWYQQALGQGPQFIFQYYEEEERQRGNFPDRFSGHQFPNYSSELNVNALLLGDSALYLCASSLGLGLRGTNQETQYFGPGTRLLVL.

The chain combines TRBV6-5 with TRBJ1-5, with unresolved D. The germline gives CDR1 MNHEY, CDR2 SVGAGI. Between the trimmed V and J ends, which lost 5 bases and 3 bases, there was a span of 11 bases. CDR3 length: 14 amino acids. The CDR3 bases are TGTGCCAGCAGTCTCGACACATACAATCAGCCCCAGCATTTT. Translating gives CASSLDTYNQPQHF.

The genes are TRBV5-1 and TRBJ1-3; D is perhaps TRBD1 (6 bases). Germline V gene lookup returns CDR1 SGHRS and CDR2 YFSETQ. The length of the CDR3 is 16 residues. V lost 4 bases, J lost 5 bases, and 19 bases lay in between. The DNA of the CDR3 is TGCGCCAGCAGCGGGGCCCCCCAGGGGCTGAGAAACACCATATATTTT. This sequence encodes CASSGAPQGLRNTIYF.

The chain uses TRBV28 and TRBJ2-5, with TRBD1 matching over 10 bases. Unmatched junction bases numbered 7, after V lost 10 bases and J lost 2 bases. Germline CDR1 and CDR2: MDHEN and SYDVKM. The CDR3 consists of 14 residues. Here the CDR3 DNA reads TGTGCCACCGGACAGGGGGGAAGGCAAGAGACCCAGTACTTC. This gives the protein CATGQGGRQETQYF.

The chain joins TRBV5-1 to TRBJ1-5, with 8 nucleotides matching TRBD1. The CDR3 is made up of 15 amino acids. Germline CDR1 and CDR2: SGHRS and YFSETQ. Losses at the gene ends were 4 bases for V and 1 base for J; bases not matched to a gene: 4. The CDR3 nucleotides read TGCGCCAGCAGCCCACGGACAGGGAGCAATCAGCCCCAGCATTTT. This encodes CASSPRTGSNQPQHF.

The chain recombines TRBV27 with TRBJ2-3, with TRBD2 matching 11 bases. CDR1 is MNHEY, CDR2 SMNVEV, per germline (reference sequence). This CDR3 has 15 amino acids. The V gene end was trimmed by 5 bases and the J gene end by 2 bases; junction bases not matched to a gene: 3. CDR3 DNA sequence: TGTGCCAGCAGTCGACTAGCGGGGACCACAGATACGCAGTATTTT. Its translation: CASSRLAGTTDTQYF.

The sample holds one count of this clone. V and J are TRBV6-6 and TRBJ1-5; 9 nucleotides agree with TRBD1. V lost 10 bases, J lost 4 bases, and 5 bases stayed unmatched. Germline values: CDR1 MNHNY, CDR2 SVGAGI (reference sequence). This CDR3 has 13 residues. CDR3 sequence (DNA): TGTGCCACCGTAGGGACAGGGAATCAGCCCCAGCATTTT. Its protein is CATVGTGNQPQHF.

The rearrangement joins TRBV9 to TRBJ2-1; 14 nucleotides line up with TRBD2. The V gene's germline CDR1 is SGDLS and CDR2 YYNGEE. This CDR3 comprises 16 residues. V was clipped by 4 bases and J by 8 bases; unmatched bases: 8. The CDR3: CASSLWGLAGEDEQFF. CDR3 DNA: TGTGCCAGCAGCCTTTGGGGACTAGCGGGAGAGGATGAGCAGTTCTTC.

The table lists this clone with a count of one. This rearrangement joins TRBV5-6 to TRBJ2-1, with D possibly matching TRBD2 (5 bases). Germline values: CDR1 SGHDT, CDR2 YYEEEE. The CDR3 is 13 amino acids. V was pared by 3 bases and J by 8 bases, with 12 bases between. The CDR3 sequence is CASSYSGLHEQFF. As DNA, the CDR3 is TGTGCCAGCAGCTACTCGGGGTTGCATGAGCAGTTCTTC.

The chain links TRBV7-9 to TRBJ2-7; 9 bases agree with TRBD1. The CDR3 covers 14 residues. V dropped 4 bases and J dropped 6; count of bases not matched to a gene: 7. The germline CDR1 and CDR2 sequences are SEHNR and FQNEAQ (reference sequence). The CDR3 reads CASSYRGLFSEQYF. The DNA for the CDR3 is TGTGCCAGCAGCTACAGGGGGCTTTTCTCCGAGCAGTACTTC.

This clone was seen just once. The CDR3 region has the DNA TGTGCCAGCAGCTCGCCAGGGGGCACCTATGGCTACACCTTC. Translated, it gives CASSSPGGTYGYTF. The chain employs TRBV6-6 and TRBJ1-2, with 8 nucleotides matching TRBD1. Germline lookup yields CDR1 MNHNY and CDR2 SVGAGI (reference sequence). The CDR3 is 14 residues long. V shed 6 bases and J 4 bases; nucleotides not matched to a gene: 7.

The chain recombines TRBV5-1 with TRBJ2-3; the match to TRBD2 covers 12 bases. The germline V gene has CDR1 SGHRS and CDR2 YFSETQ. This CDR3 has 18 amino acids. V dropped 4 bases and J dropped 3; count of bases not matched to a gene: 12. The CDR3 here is CASSTALAGGAGTDTQYF. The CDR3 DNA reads TGCGCCAGCAGCACCGCACTAGCGGGAGGCGCCGGTACAGATACGCAGTATTTT.

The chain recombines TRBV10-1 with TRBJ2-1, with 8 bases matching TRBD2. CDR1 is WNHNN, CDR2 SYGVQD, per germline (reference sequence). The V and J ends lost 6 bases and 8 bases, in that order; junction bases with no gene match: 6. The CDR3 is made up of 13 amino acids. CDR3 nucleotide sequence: TGCGCCAGCAGGGGGGGACTAGGTGATGAGCAGTTCTTC. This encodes CASRGGLGDEQFF.

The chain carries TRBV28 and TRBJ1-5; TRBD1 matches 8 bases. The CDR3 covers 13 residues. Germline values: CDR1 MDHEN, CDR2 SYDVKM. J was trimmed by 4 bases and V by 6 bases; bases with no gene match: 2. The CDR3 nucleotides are TGTGCCAGCAGCTGGACAGGGAATCAGCCCCAGCATTTT. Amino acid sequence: CASSWTGNQPQHF.

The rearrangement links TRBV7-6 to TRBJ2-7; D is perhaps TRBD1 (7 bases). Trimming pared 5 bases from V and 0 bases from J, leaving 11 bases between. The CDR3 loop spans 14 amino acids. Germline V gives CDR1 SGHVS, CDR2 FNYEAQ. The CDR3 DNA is TGTGCCAGCAGCCAGGGGGGCGACTCCTACGAGCAGTACTTC. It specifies CASSQGGDSYEQYF.

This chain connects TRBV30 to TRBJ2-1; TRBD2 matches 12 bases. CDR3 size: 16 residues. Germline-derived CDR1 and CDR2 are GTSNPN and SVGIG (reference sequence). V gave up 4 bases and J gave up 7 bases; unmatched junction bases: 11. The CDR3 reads CAWIRTSGRPPNEQFF. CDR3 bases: TGTGCCTGGATTCGTACTAGCGGGAGGCCCCCGAATGAGCAGTTCTTC.